This TCR beta chain was found in a study of T cell responses to AZD1222 COVID-19 vaccine. Some clones are missing from TCRdb's copy, which holds only in-frame ones; the method was immunoSEQ multiplex PCR. This sample has 150,000 or so clones, with 80% to 90% found just once. To note about this clone: Its antigen remains unidentified.

Broader study findings: The reported proportion of spike-specific TCRs targeting unmutated variant regions was nearly half. Dominant CD4 TCR responses targeted spike regions 160-218 and 743-854.

The J segment lost 6 bases and the V segment lost 3 bases, leaving 9 bases of the junction unmatched. The CDR3 has 16 amino acids. In germline, CDR1 is KGHDR, CDR2 SFDVKD. The chain joins TRBV24-1 to TRBJ2-1; 8 nucleotides match TRBD1. The receptor was derived from an adult in good health. Sequencing used peripheral blood, obtained on day 0 of MenACWY control vaccination. The CDR3 DNA follows: TGTGCCACCAGTGATGCCCGGACAGGGTTTCGCAATGAGCAGTTCTTC. Protein: CATSDARTGFRNEQFF.